This T cell receptor beta chain was captured by sequencing in a study of blood T cell repertoires in COVID-19. As handled by the study authors: It was from reference gene primer amplification that nucleated cell counts were estimated. Generated by immunoSEQ multiplex PCR, the TCRdb table keeps only in-frame clones and is missing some. V, J and clone size were drawn from that table, and D and trimming were deduced from the DNA. The data contain about 180,000 clones, 60% to 80% of them seen just once; the ten biggest clones take up roughly 17%. CDR1 and CDR2 from the germline V gene are LNHNV and YYDKDF (reference sequence). Trimming removed 2 bases from V and 0 bases from J, with 8 bases in between. The CDR3 is made up of 14 amino acids.

The clonotype comes from a woman between 45 and 65 years old who had recovered from COVID-19. The chain couples TRBV15 to TRBJ2-7; D is possibly TRBD1 (6 bases). The material sequenced was PBMCs or T cells enriched from blood (not recorded which). The CDR3: CATSRIGGSYEQYF. For the CDR3, the DNA is TGTGCCACCAGCAGAATAGGGGGCTCCTACGAGCAGTACTTC. Looking up the rest from reference TRBV15 and TRBJ2-7 gives the full variable domain: DAMVIQNPRYQVTQFGKPVTLSCSQTLNHNVMYWYQQKSSQAPKLLFHYYDKDFNNEADTPDNFQSRRPNTSFCFLDIRSPGLGDTAMYLCATSRIGGSYEQYFGPGTRLTVT.